This passage covers 25 T cell receptor beta chains from one sample sequenced in a study. TCRdb re-derived calls from the 5' RACE reads in MiXCR, one entry per CDR3 protein. The sample records roughly 13,000 distinct CDR3 sequences, under 25% being singletons. The material sequenced was naive CD4+ T cells sorted from blood. Noted subset: naive CD4+ T cells, CD4+CD45RA+CD25-. The receptors originated from a female donor with breast cancer.

By share of the sample, this clonotype is medium-sized. The rearrangement uses TRBV27 and TRBJ2-7; D is unclear. Germline CDR1 is MNHEY and CDR2 is SMNVEV (reference sequence). V was clipped by 6 bases and J by 3 bases, with 3 bases between them. The CDR3 length is 10 residues. DNA for the CDR3: TGTGCCAGCAGGATCTACGAGCAGTACTTC. Translating gives CASRIYEQYF.

By sample share, this clonotype is medium-sized (0.01 to 0.1%). The chain carries TRBV2 and TRBJ1-2, with D maybe TRBD1 (5 bases). Germline lookup yields CDR1 SNHLY and CDR2 FYNNEI. V was shortened by 5 bases and J by 4 bases, with 20 bases between the two germline ends. The CDR3 sequence is 16 residues long. CDR3 bases: TGTGCCAGCAGTTACCTTATCGCAGGGACGGTCTATGGCTACACCTTC. As protein: CASSYLIAGTVYGYTF. The full variable domain, completed using reference TRBV2 and TRBJ1-2, is EPEVTQTPSHQVTQMGQEVILRCVPISNHLYFYWYRQILGQKVEFLVSFYNNEISEKSEIFDDQFSVERPDGSNFTLKIRSTKLEDSAMYFCASSYLIAGTVYGYTFGSGTRLTVV.

This clonotype was picked up many times. The chain combines TRBV20-1 with TRBJ2-1; the match to TRBD2 covers 10 bases. Germline CDR1 is DFQATT and CDR2 is SNEGSKA (reference sequence). There are 15 residues in the CDR3. J was trimmed by 7 bases and V by 0 bases; bases with no gene match: 6. The CDR3 DNA is TGCAGTGCTAGAGACCATAGCGGGAGGAAGAATGAGCAGTTCTTC. Protein: CSARDHSGRKNEQFF.

By frequency in the sample, this clonotype is medium-sized. This chain joins TRBV30 and TRBJ2-3; 9 nucleotides align to TRBD1. From germline, CDR1 is GTSNPN and CDR2 SVGIG (reference sequence). Unmatched junction bases numbered 6, after V lost 5 bases and J lost 6 bases. This CDR3 has 13 amino acids. The CDR3 DNA follows: TGTGCCTGGGCCGGACAGGGGTTGGATACGCAGTATTTT. Translating it yields CAWAGQGLDTQYF. Using reference TRBV30 and TRBJ2-3 for the parts outside the CDR3, the full variable domain is SQTIHQWPATLVQPVGSPLSLECTVEGTSNPNLYWYRQAAGRGLQLLFYSVGIGQISSEVPQNLSASRPQDRQFILSSKKLLLSDSGFYLCAWAGQGLDTQYFGPGTRLTVL.

On this clonotype: A much more abundant neighbour one base away suggests this may be a read error. The conserved closing phenylalanine or tryptophan is absent in this CDR3, likely reflecting a read error. CDR3 sequence: CASSSETGMGTEAFL. CDR3 sequence (DNA): TGTGCCAGCAGTTCGGAGACAGGGATGGGCACTGAAGCTTTCCTT. This chain uses TRBV6-5 with TRBJ1-1; 7 bases are a match to TRBD1. This CDR3 comprises 15 residues. CDR1 is MNHEY and CDR2 is SVGAGI in the germline V gene. V was pared by 4 bases and J by 4 bases, with 9 bases of the junction left unmatched.

The sample holds many counts of this clonotype. Written as DNA, the CDR3 is TGCAGTGCCTCCGGGACAGGGACGTACAATGAGCAGTTCTTC. This gives the protein CSASGTGTYNEQFF. The J gene is TRBJ2-1, the V gene TRBV20-1, with 9 bases fitting TRBD1. The V and J ends lost 6 bases and 4 bases, in that order; junction bases with no gene match: 7. CDR3 length: 14 amino acids. Germline CDR1 and CDR2: DFQATT and SNEGSKA (reference sequence).

This clonotype was observed many times. The rearrangement uses TRBV20-1 and TRBJ2-3; 9 bases agree with TRBD1. Germline loops: CDR1 DFQATT, CDR2 SNEGSKA (reference sequence). Trimming at V came to 3 bases and at J to 2 bases, leaving 3 bases not matched to a gene. The CDR3 loop spans 14 amino acids. CDR3 sequence: CSARTGGNTDTQYF. The CDR3, as DNA: TGCAGTGCTAGGACAGGGGGGAACACAGATACGCAGTATTTT.

The table lists this clonotype with a few counts. This may be a read error: a much more frequent sequence differs by one nucleotide. The gene calls are TRBV6-6 and TRBJ1-1; D is perhaps TRBD1 (5 bases). Germline CDR1 is MNHNY and CDR2 is SVGAGI (reference sequence). V lost 7 bases and J lost 4, with 16 bases in between. CDR3 length: 14 residues. CDR3 amino acids: CASTRGGETTEAFF. The CDR3 DNA follows: TGTGCCAGCACGCGCGGGGGGGAGACCACTGAAGCTTTCTTT.

The chain couples TRBV12-5 to TRBJ2-7; weak D call: TRBD1 (5 bases). Trimming took off 1 base at V and 3 bases at J, with 7 bases between the two ends. CDR3 length: 13 amino acids. Germline CDR1 is LGHNT and CDR2 is FRNRAP. CDR3 loop: CASGLGRDYEQYF. CDR3 nucleotides: TGTGCTAGTGGTTTGGGCAGGGACTACGAGCAGTACTTC.

The rearrangement uses TRBV28 and TRBJ2-7; 10 bases map to TRBD2. CDR1 is MDHEN and CDR2 is SYDVKM in the germline V gene. With V trimmed by 6 bases and J by 1 base, 6 bases remained unmatched. The CDR3 spans 15 residues. CDR3 sequence: CASSRLAGTSYEQYF. The CDR3 DNA sequence: TGTGCCAGCAGCAGACTAGCGGGTACATCCTACGAGCAGTACTTC.

This clonotype has at least ten counts. This chain links TRBV6-5 with TRBJ1-1; D ambiguous. CDR3 length: 15 amino acids. Trimming cost V 0 bases and J 5 bases, with 13 bases left between them. Looked up from germline, CDR1 is MNHEY and CDR2 is SVGAGI. The CDR3 sequence: CASSYSRVKGTEAFF. CDR3 sequence (DNA): TGTGCCAGCAGTTACTCGAGGGTAAAGGGTACTGAAGCTTTCTTT.

This clonotype is labeled as medium-sized (0.01 to 0.1%). V is TRBV6-6 and J is TRBJ2-1; D remains ambiguous. Germline assignment: CDR1 MNHNY and CDR2 SVGAGI (reference sequence). There are 14 residues in the CDR3. V was cut by 0 bases and J by 4 bases, with 7 bases left in between. This chain's CDR3 is CASSYSRAYNEQFF. CDR3 nucleotides: TGTGCCAGCAGTTACTCCCGAGCTTACAATGAGCAGTTCTTC.

This clonotype was seen ten or more times. The chain recombines TRBV5-6 with TRBJ1-1; D gene ambiguous. Trimming left V 4 bases short and J 0 bases short, with 7 bases between. Germline V gives CDR1 SGHDT, CDR2 YYEEEE. This CDR3 is 13 amino acids long. CDR3 DNA: TGTGCCAGCAGCCTAGACATGAACACTGAAGCTTTCTTT. Amino acids: CASSLDMNTEAFF.

A word on this clonotype: This may come from a read error, since a much larger clone is one base off. This sequence joins TRBV7-2 and TRBJ1-4; D gene unclear. Germline assignment: CDR1 SGHTA and CDR2 FQGNSA. The length of the CDR3 is 11 residues. The CDR3: CASSPGERLFF. The CDR3 nucleotides read TGTGCCAGCAGCCCCGGTGAAAGACTGTTTTTT.

This clonotype has more than one count but fewer than ten. The chain employs TRBV5-8 and TRBJ1-5; no clear D gene. The CDR3 covers 17 residues. V lost 5 bases and J lost 1, with 19 bases in between. Germline values: CDR1 SGHTS, CDR2 YDEGEE. As DNA, the CDR3 is TGTGCCAGCAGATTCTACAGAACGGACGGGAGCAATCAGCCCCAGCATTTT. Translated: CASRFYRTDGSNQPQHF.

This clonotype was recorded many times. The rearrangement uses TRBV30 and TRBJ2-1, with TRBD2 as a possible D gene (6 bases). Trimming left V 4 bases short and J 5 bases short, with 15 bases between. There are 14 residues in the CDR3. Germline CDR1 GTSNPN, CDR2 SVGIG (reference sequence). CDR3 bases: TGTGCCTGGAAGGCCGTAGCGGATAACAATGAGCAGTTCTTC. It specifies CAWKAVADNNEQFF.

This clonotype was detected many times. The chain employs TRBV6-5 and TRBJ2-5; no clear D. The V end was cut by 2 bases, the J end by 1 base, with 8 bases between. In germline, CDR1 is MNHEY, CDR2 SVGAGI. The CDR3 runs to 14 residues. The CDR3 sequence: CASSYGPAQETQYF. The CDR3 DNA is TGTGCCAGCAGTTACGGGCCAGCCCAAGAGACCCAGTACTTC.

The genes are TRBV15 and TRBJ2-7; the D is unclear. The ends were cut back, 0 bases at V and 0 bases at J, with 9 bases in the middle. Germline V gene data show CDR1 as LNHNV and CDR2 as YYDKDF (reference sequence). There are 15 residues in the CDR3. The DNA for the CDR3 is TGTGCCACCAGCAGAGATCTCGCAAGCTCCTACGAGCAGTACTTC. Translating gives CATSRDLASSYEQYF.

Concerning this clonotype: Since a much larger clone is just one base distant, this may be a read error. This chain links TRBV5-1 with TRBJ2-7; no definite D call. The CDR3 is 14 residues long. CDR1 SGHRS and CDR2 YFSETQ come from the germline V gene. The V and J ends lost 3 bases and 7 bases respectively, with 17 bases between them. CDR3 sequence (DNA): TGCGCCAGCAGCTCAGATCCGAGGCTTCGGGAGCAGTACTTC. Protein sequence: CASSSDPRLREQYF.

This clonotype was found many times. V usage is TRBV18 and J usage is TRBJ2-1; D remains ambiguous. The germline V gene encodes CDR1 KGHSH and CDR2 LQKENI. V dropped 6 bases and J dropped 7 bases, with 10 bases sitting between them. The CDR3 is made up of 12 amino acids. The DNA for the CDR3 is TGTGCCAGCTCTCAGCTAGGGAATGAGCAGTTCTTC. Protein product: CASSQLGNEQFF.

This clonotype was counted ten times or more. The genes are TRBV6-6 and TRBJ1-2; TRBD1 might be the D (5 bases). Per the germline V gene, CDR1 is MNHNY and CDR2 is SVGAGI (reference sequence). CDR3 length equals 16 residues. V was pared by 5 bases and J by 4 bases, with 20 bases between. CDR3 bases: TGTGCCAGCAGTCGAGGGCCGGGACGACTCGGCTATGGCTACACCTTC. Its protein product is CASSRGPGRLGYGYTF.

This clonotype rates as medium-sized. The V and J genes are TRBV20-1 and TRBJ2-1; D is possibly TRBD1 or TRBD2 (7 bases each). The CDR3 is 15 residues long. V lost 3 bases and J lost 7, with 19 bases in between. Per germline, CDR1 DFQATT and CDR2 SNEGSKA (reference sequence). CDR3: CSARRGGGELNEQFF. The CDR3 DNA is TGCAGTGCTAGGAGGGGAGGGGGCGAGTTGAATGAGCAGTTCTTC.

CDR3 sequence: CASSERRQGAYEQYF. The CDR3 DNA follows: TGCGCCAGCAGTGAGAGGAGGCAGGGGGCCTACGAGCAGTACTTC. The chain carries TRBV10-2 and TRBJ2-7, with 7 bases aligning to TRBD1. Germline lookup yields CDR1 WSHSY and CDR2 SAAADI. With V trimmed by 2 bases and J by 2 bases, 6 bases remained unmatched. The CDR3 runs to 15 residues.

The chain combines TRBV5-6 with TRBJ2-1; D not certain. The CDR3 totals 11 residues. Trimming cost V 2 bases and J 10 bases, with 7 bases left between them. The germline CDR1 and CDR2 sequences are SGHDT and YYEEEE. The CDR3 protein is CASSFGKEQFF. DNA for the CDR3: TGTGCCAGCAGCTTTGGGAAGGAGCAGTTCTTC.

As concerns this clonotype: The junction does not match germline at one end; this may be a read error. The chain carries TRBV12-3 or TRBV12-4 and TRBJ1-4, with unresolved D. The CDR3 totals 13 residues. CDR3 DNA: TGTGCCAGCAGTTCCAATGGGCTGGGAAAACTGTCTTTT. Translating gives CASSSNGLGKLSF.